This TCR beta chain was found in a study of blood T cells in healthy people across ages (dated by TCRdb to about 2015). About the full investigation: Template switching captured roughly one uniquely barcoded TCR beta cDNA molecule per two T cells in model experiments. Four age groups were formed from the donors: young (average about 16 years), middle-aged (approximately 42), aged (roughly 59) and long-lived (roughly 81). For two donors (one aged 18 to 29 and one aged 80 or older), the study analyzed two additional independent replicas of 1 million unique cDNA reads from the same blood draw. Donors of different ages were randomly distributed across sequencing lanes to avoid experimental bias. Using deep sequencing normalized with unique cDNA molecular identifiers, the study measured how TCR beta repertoire diversity changes with age.

The approximately 41 donors, aged about 6 to 100 years, were systemically healthy Caucasian individuals from Russia. Each donor gave around 9 milliliters of peripheral blood, collected into EDTA-treated Vacutainer tubes. Ficoll-Paque density-gradient centrifugation was used to isolate PBMCs, with at least 7 million per sample. Trizol reagent was used to extract total RNA from PBMCs, with at least 6 micrograms per sample. For every donor, flow cytometry on a PBMC aliquot measured the percentage of naive CD45RAhigh/CD27high T cells. Libraries came from 5' RACE. The sequencing machine was an Illumina HiSeq 2500. A second about 7 to 11 cycle PCR used a sample-barcoded 5' primer and a J-beta primer mix. A unique molecular identifier was introduced onto each TCR beta cDNA molecule by a template-switch 5' adaptor carrying 12 random nucleotides. At least 3 million CDR3-containing paired-end reads were obtained from each sample. First-strand cDNA was synthesized from all RNA with the Mint cDNA synthesis kit, primed by a TRBC-specific oligonucleotide. After uracil-DNA glycosylase treatment, a first 18-cycle PCR used universal primers M1SS and BC2_uni_R on all cDNA. On the authors' methods: Each sample was normalized by randomly selecting 1 million high-quality reads, each carrying a distinct molecular identifier. Reads sharing molecular identifiers were discarded rather than binned into consensus sequences. MiTCR, with a Q25 quality threshold and the strictest error-elimination algorithm, was used for CDR3 identification, clonotype clustering and error correction. Lower-bound total TCR beta diversity was estimated with a nonparametric unseen species model using Euler transformation. TCRdb reprocessed the public reads (quality trimming at Q25 with fastp, clone calling with MiXCR) and kept in-frame beta chains. Each entry merges the rows of one CDR3 protein and shows their most common DNA and genes. The V and J calls were not made by the authors but by TCRdb's processing. For this sample the table gives around 710,000 distinct CDR3 sequences, of which 35% to 45% were detected only once. Around a fifth of the sample is taken by the ten largest.

What the research found in general, with its limitations: There was a strong correlation between observed TCR beta diversity and the percentage of naive T cells measured by flow cytometry. Conclusive comparison of naive and antigen-experienced compartments was prevented by the profiling of bulk unsorted PBMCs. Observed TCR beta diversity per million T cells fell roughly linearly with age, and a significant reduction was already apparent by age approximately 40. Compared with the aged group, more naive CD4+ T cells, fewer expanded clones and increased TCR diversity were shown by the long-lived group, suggesting age selection. Donor CMV infection status was unknown, potentially confounding age-related changes in expanded clonotypes. Estimates of total diversity based on one million sequenced T cells were regarded as lower bounds and as underestimates.

As for this clonotype: This receptor's antigen is unknown. No base qualities exist here, and no much larger clone lies one base off it.

In the germline V gene, CDR1 corresponds to MNHNS and CDR2 to SASEGT. Between the V and J ends, shortened by 5 bases and 4 bases respectively, the junction contains 15 bases. The CDR3 has 15 amino acids, counting the end cysteine and phenylalanine. Kept here is only the CDR3 DNA, which spans 45 bases and is read in frame from base 1. Recombination linked TRBV6-1 to TRBJ2-1; tentative D gene TRBD1, with 6 bases matching. The clonotype was recovered from a woman aged 60-75 years in good health. Sample: blood. The DNA sequence follows: TGTGCCAGCAGTCGATTTTTAACAGGGTACAATGAGCAGTTCTTC. This gives the protein CASSRFLTGYNEQFF.